One sample yielded the 2 T cell receptor beta chains listed below, sequenced in a study of naive and memory T cell subsets. An equimolar mix of two oligonucleotides served as the beta constant-region primer for TRBC1 and TRBC2. TCRdb reprocessed the UMI-ligation and nested PCR reads via MiXCR and lists one record per CDR3 protein. In the table there are 89,000 or so distinct CDR3 sequences, about an eighth of which are singletons. Sequenced material: central memory CD4+ T cells from blood. These receptors originate from a human donor in good health.

The chain carries TRBV6-2 or TRBV6-3 and TRBJ2-7, with 7 bases lining up with TRBD2. Germline V gene sequence: CDR1 MNHEY, CDR2 SVGEGT. Trimming removed 2 bases from V and 0 bases from J; junction bases left unmatched: 7. This CDR3 is 16 amino acids long. DNA for the CDR3: TGTGCCAGCAGTTACAGTCTAGCGGACCTCTCCTACGAGCAGTACTTC. Translating it yields CASSYSLADLSYEQYF.

This clonotype was seen repeatedly, ten times or more. The rearrangement links TRBV5-6 to TRBJ2-3; 8 bases align to TRBD2. This CDR3 has 16 amino acids. Germline CDR1 reads SGHDT; CDR2 reads YYEEEE. Losses at the gene ends were 0 bases for V and 1 base for J; bases not matched to a gene: 4. The CDR3 region is CASSLVVTSGTDTQYF. As DNA, the CDR3 is TGTGCCAGCAGCTTGGTTGTGACTAGCGGCACAGATACGCAGTATTTT.